Listed below are T cell receptor beta chains from one sample, sequenced in a study of immune evolution from preneoplasia to lung adenocarcinoma. Measured with immunoSEQ multiplex PCR; TCRdb has only the in-frame clones, and not every one. The repertoire includes approximately 8,000 clones, 80% of them detected once, and around 7.2% sits in the top ten. Source material: FFPE adjacent normal lung tissue. These receptors originate from a person aged 70 to 85 with lung adenocarcinoma. CDR3s include the opening cysteine and the closing phenylalanine or tryptophan. The D gene is left open where the match is weak. Size is stated for part of the rows, as once, few or many counts, or as a class when the clone is expanded.

>.|TRBJ1-5|.|TRBV30
TGTGCCTGGAGTGTCAAAGGGGCCTCCAATCAGCCCCAGCATTTT
CAWSVKGASNQPQHF
>.|TRBJ2-1|.|TRBV20-1
TGCAGTCCATTGTTCAATGAGCAGTTCTTC
CSPLFNEQFF
>.|TRBJ2-7|TRBD1|TRBV10-3
TGTGCCATTTCGCCGGGACAGGGAATGATCGAGCAGTACTTC
CAISPGQGMIEQYF
>once|TRBJ2-1|.|TRBV5-1
TGCGCCAGCAGCTTGGTAAAGGAGGTGGGTGAGCAGTTCTTC
CASSLVKEVGEQFF
>once|TRBJ2-7|.|TRBV6-5
TGTGCCAGCAGTTACCTCTCGGGTGAGCAGTACTTC
CASSYLSGEQYF
>.|TRBJ2-5|TRBD1|TRBV15
TGTGCCACCAGCAGGGGCGGGACAGGGGAGACCCAGTACTTC
CATSRGGTGETQYF
>.|TRBJ2-5|.|TRBV9
TGTGCCAGCAGCGTAGAGTCCCGGACAGTAGAGACCCAGTACTTC
CASSVESRTVETQYF
>few|TRBJ1-1|.|TRBV19
TGTGCCAGTAGTATGATGGGGTTGACCACTGAAGCTTTCTTT
CASSMMGLTTEAFF
>.|TRBJ2-5|.|TRBV2
TGTGCCAGCAGTTTTTCCGGACCCAGCTCCGAGACCCAGTACTTC
CASSFSGPSSETQYF
>few|TRBJ2-2|.|TRBV30
TGTGCCTGGAGCGCTGGGTTGAACACCGGGGAGCTGTTTTTT
CAWSAGLNTGELFF
>.|TRBJ2-1|TRBD1|TRBV4-1
TGCGCCAGCAGCCCCCTGGACAGGGTAGGGAGGAATGAGCAGTTCTTC
CASSPLDRVGRNEQFF
>.|TRBJ1-1|.|TRBV30
TGTGCCTGCCGGGCGGCGGGTACTGAAGCTTTCTTT
CACRAAGTEAFF
>once|TRBJ2-1|.|TRBV27
TGTGCCAGTAAGAGTTGGGGGCTGGACAATGAGCAGTTCTTC
CASKSWGLDNEQFF
>few|TRBJ1-5|.|TRBV9
TGTGCCAGCAGCGGCGACAGTACCTCTTATAGCAATCAGCCCCAGCATTTT
CASSGDSTSYSNQPQHF
>once|TRBJ2-7|.|TRBV2
TGTGCCAGCAGTGAAGAAAGGGTCGGAGACGAGCAGTACTTC
CASSEERVGDEQYF
>.|TRBJ1-2|TRBD1|TRBV5-4
TGTGCCAGCAGCCTCCAGGACAGGGGTAGCTATGGCTACACCTTC
CASSLQDRGSYGYTF
>.|TRBJ2-3|.|TRBV28
TGTGCCAGTACGGGCCAATTAGATACGCAGTATTTT
CASTGQLDTQYF
>.|TRBJ2-7|TRBD1|TRBV18
TGTGCCAGCTCACCGTTCGGACAGGGGGCGGACCTTGTCCACGAGCAGTACTTC
CASSPFGQGADLVHEQYF
>few|TRBJ1-2|.|TRBV20-1
TGCAGCGCCCCGGAGAACTATGGCTACACCTTC
CSAPENYGYTF
>.|TRBJ1-5|TRBD1|TRBV4-1
TGCGCCAGCAGCCAAGATAGGACAGGGGTCAGTCCCCAGCATTTT
CASSQDRTGVSPQHF
>once|TRBJ2-5|TRBD2|TRBV7-2
TGTGCCAGCAGCTACGGACTAGCGGGAGGTGTTACCCAGTACTTC
CASSYGLAGGVTQYF
>.|TRBJ1-2|.|TRBV28
TGTGCCAGCAGTTTCTCTCAGACTAACTATGGCTACACCTTC
CASSFSQTNYGYTF
>.|TRBJ1-3|.|TRBV7-9
TGTGCCAGCAGCTCCCAAACATCAGGAAACACTATATATTTT
CASSSQTSGNTIYF
>.|TRBJ2-1|.|TRBV10-3
TGTGCCATCAGTGATTCGGCTGGCAATGAGCAGTTCTTC
CAISDSAGNEQFF
>.|TRBJ1-6|.|TRBV2
TGTGCCAGCAGTGAGGGGATGAGCAATTCACCCCTCCACTTT
CASSEGMSNSPLHF
>.|TRBJ1-2|.|TRBV28
TGTGCCAGCAGTTTCTTGACAGGCCGCTATGGCTACACCTTC
CASSFLTGRYGYTF
>.|TRBJ2-5|.|TRBV7-9
TGTGCCAGCAGCTTAAGTTCGGCGATGGGAGGAGAGACCCAGTACTTC
CASSLSSAMGGETQYF
>.|TRBJ2-1|TRBD2|TRBV7-2
TGTGCCAGCAGCTCGGCGGGACTAGCGTCCTACAATGAGCAGTTCTTC
CASSSAGLASYNEQFF
>.|TRBJ2-7|TRBD2|TRBV14
TGTGCCAGCAGCCGGGATAGCGGGAGTCGGTACGAGCAGTACTTC
CASSRDSGSRYEQYF
>.|TRBJ1-2|.|TRBV29-1
TGCAGCGTTAGAAGCGGGGGAGGCTACACCTTC
CSVRSGGGYTF
>.|TRBJ2-3|TRBD2|TRBV9
TGTGCCAGCAGCGTAGGCGGGGGGACCACAGATACGCAGTATTTT
CASSVGGGTTDTQYF
>.|TRBJ2-7|TRBD1|TRBV30
TGTGCCTGGGCCGGGACAGCATGGGAGCAGTACTTC
CAWAGTAWEQYF
>.|TRBJ2-1|TRBD2|TRBV7-8
TGTGCCAGCAGCTTAGACCTAGCGGGGGGGCGCAATGAGCAGTTCTTC
CASSLDLAGGRNEQFF
>.|TRBJ2-5|.|TRBV6-5
TGTGCCAGCAGAAACGCTATAGGACAGCAAGAGACCCAGTACTTC
CASRNAIGQQETQYF
>.|TRBJ1-5|.|TRBV7-3
TGTGCCAGAGCCGTGAGACAGGTTAATGATGGCAATCAGCCCCAGCATTTT
CARAVRQVNDGNQPQHF
>.|TRBJ1-1|.|TRBV28
TGTGCCAGCGCCCCGGGGAGTCTGAACACTGAAGCTTTCTTT
CASAPGSLNTEAFF
>.|TRBJ1-4|TRBD1|TRBV7-9
TGTGCCAGCAGCTTCAGAGGACAGGGGGTCACTAATGAAAAACTGTTTTTT
CASSFRGQGVTNEKLFF
>.|TRBJ1-4|.|TRBV29-1
TGCAGCGTTGTTCTCTTTGGTGAAAAACTGTTTTTT
CSVVLFGEKLFF
>.|TRBJ2-7|.|TRBV30
TGTGCCTGGAGTGTAGGGTACGAGCAGTACTTC
CAWSVGYEQYF
>few|TRBJ1-1|.|TRBV30
TGTGCCTGGAGTAAAGGGGCTGGTGAAGCTTTCTTT
CAWSKGAGEAFF
>.|TRBJ2-7|.|TRBV7-9
TGTGCCAGCAGCTTAGCGCCGGGAACCTACGAGCAGTACTTC
CASSLAPGTYEQYF
>.|TRBJ1-6|.|TRBV6-5
TGTGCCAGCGGGATGCGGGCTTCACCCCTCCACTTT
CASGMRASPLHF
>.|TRBJ2-1|.|TRBV20-1
TGCAGTGCCAAGAGCGGGTTTGAGCAGTTCTTC
CSAKSGFEQFF
>.|TRBJ1-5|TRBD1|TRBV4-1
TGCGCCAGCAGCCTCGGGACAGGGGATGACCGCAATCAGCCCCAGCATTTT
CASSLGTGDDRNQPQHF